Listed below are T cell receptor beta chains from one sample, sequenced in a study of breast tumors, draining lymph nodes, adjacent tissues. From the multiplex PCR reads, TCRdb called clonotypes with MiXCR, one entry per CDR3 protein. The sample carries some 130,000 distinct CDR3 sequences, around 20% recorded once. What was sequenced was axillary lymph node tissue. The receptors shown here come from a female donor with breast cancer. Some clones in this sample may be carry-over from other donors' samples. CDR3s include the opening cysteine and the closing phenylalanine or tryptophan. The D gene is left open where the match is weak. For some rows the clone size is stated as once, few or many, or as a class when expanded; others skip it.

CDR3aa | CDR3nt | d_gene | abundance | j_gene | len | v_gene
CASSFAGGGTEQYF | TGTGCCAGCAGCTTCGCGGGAGGGGGGACGGAGCAGTACTTC | TRBD2 | many | TRBJ2-7 | 14 | TRBV7-9
CASSPGQGPFYNEQFF | TGTGCCAGCAGTCCGGGACAGGGACCATTCTACAATGAGCAGTTCTTC | TRBD1 | many | TRBJ2-1 | 16 | TRBV6-6
CASRPLNSPLHF | TGTGCCAGCAGACCCCTAAATTCACCCCTCCACTTT | - | many | TRBJ1-6 | 12 | TRBV6-6
CSARDAQVSNQPQHF | TGCAGTGCTAGAGATGCGCAGGTTAGCAATCAGCCCCAGCATTTT | - | many | TRBJ1-5 | 15 | TRBV20-1
CASSRTSGSSYEQYF | TGTGCCAGCAGCAGGACTAGCGGGAGCTCCTACGAGCAGTACTTC | TRBD2 | many | TRBJ2-7 | 15 | TRBV7-2
CASTRDRGETQYF | TGTGCCAGCACCCGAGACAGGGGTGAGACCCAGTACTTC | TRBD1 | many | TRBJ2-5 | 13 | TRBV6-6
CACRARHGGEQYF | TGTGCCTGCAGAGCGAGACATGGGGGCGAGCAGTACTTC | - | few | TRBJ2-7 | 13 | TRBV2
CASSYDTDTGELFF | TGTGCCAGCAGTTACGATACTGACACCGGGGAGCTGTTTTTT | - | - | TRBJ2-2 | 14 | TRBV6-2/TRBV6-3
CASSIASTDTQYF | TGCGCCAGCAGTATAGCTAGCACAGATACGCAGTATTTT | - | many | TRBJ2-3 | 13 | TRBV10-2
CASSPSGRAGYEQYF | TGTGCCAGCAGCCCTAGCGGGAGGGCCGGGTACGAGCAGTACTTC | TRBD2 | many | TRBJ2-7 | 15 | TRBV6-6
CASSLDPGTGELFF | TGTGCCAGCAGCTTGGATCCGGGCACCGGGGAGCTGTTTTTT | - | - | TRBJ2-2 | 14 | TRBV5-5
CASSFGASTDTQYF | TGCGCCAGCAGCTTCGGGGCGAGCACAGATACGCAGTATTTT | - | many | TRBJ2-3 | 14 | TRBV5-1
CASSEILTGELFF | TGTGCCAGTAGTGAAATCCTCACCGGGGAGCTGTTTTTT | - | - | TRBJ2-2 | 13 | TRBV6-1
CASKPSTVGGEKLFF | TGCGCCAGCAAACCCTCTACGGTGGGTGGCGAAAAACTGTTTTTT | - | few | TRBJ1-4 | 15 | TRBV4-1
CASSPRGGRSDTRYF | TGTGCCAGCAGCCCGCGGGGGGGCCGATCAGATACGCGGTATTTT | TRBD2 | - | TRBJ2-3 | 15 | TRBV3-1
CATSDSGLPGTGEQFF | TGTGCCACCAGTGATTCGGGACTCCCGGGTACGGGTGAGCAGTTCTTC | - | many | TRBJ2-1 | 16 | TRBV24-1
CARMGLWYTGELFF | TGTGCCAGGATGGGCCTCTGGTACACCGGGGAGCTGTTTTTT | - | - | TRBJ2-2 | 14 | TRBV27
CASRLLEKLFF | TGTGCCAGCAGGTTGTTAGAAAAACTGTTTTTT | - | many | TRBJ1-4 | 11 | TRBV6-1
CASRKMGNLAKNIQYF | TGTGCCAGCAGGAAAATGGGGAACCTAGCCAAAAACATTCAGTACTTC | - | many | TRBJ2-4 | 16 | TRBV2
CASSSYFSYEQYF | TGTGCCAGCAGCAGTTACTTTTCCTACGAGCAGTACTTC | - | many | TRBJ2-7 | 13 | TRBV5-6
CASSQDRGRTIYF | TGTGCCAGCAGCCAAGACAGGGGGAGGACCATATATTTT | TRBD1 | many | TRBJ1-3 | 13 | TRBV7-9
CATSRGRLGTHNEQFF | TGTGCCACCAGCAGAGGACGACTAGGAACTCACAATGAGCAGTTCTTC | - | many | TRBJ2-1 | 16 | TRBV15
CSVDSGRARGEQYF | TGCAGCGTAGATAGCGGGAGGGCCCGTGGGGAGCAGTACTTC | TRBD2 | many | TRBJ2-7 | 14 | TRBV29-1
CASSWDREAGELFF | TGTGCCAGCAGCTGGGACAGGGAGGCCGGGGAGCTGTTTTTT | TRBD1 | - | TRBJ2-2 | 14 | TRBV6-1
CASSETAPYEQYF | TGTGCCAGCAGCGAAACAGCTCCCTACGAGCAGTACTTC | - | many | TRBJ2-7 | 13 | TRBV2
CSVGEGMGSPLHF | TGCAGCGTTGGGGAGGGAATGGGTTCACCCCTCCACTTT | - | many | TRBJ1-6 | 13 | TRBV29-1
CASSLAGTGGRGYTF | TGTGCCAGCAGCTTGGCCGGGACAGGGGGACGTGGCTACACCTTC | TRBD1 | - | TRBJ1-2 | 15 | TRBV5-6
CASSLAPRSTDTQYF | TGTGCCAGCAGCTTAGCCCCCAGATCCACAGATACGCAGTATTTT | - | many | TRBJ2-3 | 15 | TRBV7-2
CASSQDFGLAGGPETQYF | TGTGCCAGCAGCCAAGATTTCGGGCTAGCGGGGGGGCCTGAGACCCAGTACTTC | TRBD2 | - | TRBJ2-5 | 18 | TRBV3-1
CASSGGLAGGQETQYF | TGTGCCAGCAGTGGGGGACTAGCGGGGGGACAAGAGACCCAGTACTTC | TRBD2 | many | TRBJ2-5 | 16 | TRBV6-1
CASSAGTGYYGYTF | TGTGCCAGCAGCGCCGGGACAGGATACTATGGCTACACCTTC | TRBD1 | many | TRBJ1-2 | 14 | TRBV9
CASSPGLAGVTGELFF | TGTGCCAGCAGCCCGGGACTAGCGGGAGTCACCGGGGAGCTGTTTTTT | TRBD2 | many | TRBJ2-2 | 16 | TRBV7-8
CATSRDFPFSYEQYF | TGTGCCACCAGCAGAGACTTTCCCTTCTCCTACGAGCAGTACTTC | - | many | TRBJ2-7 | 15 | TRBV15
CASSFPILDEQYF | TGTGCCAGCAGCTTTCCCATATTGGACGAGCAGTACTTC | - | many | TRBJ2-7 | 13 | TRBV7-9
CASSYTSDNQPQHF | TGTGCCAGCAGTTACACATCAGACAATCAGCCCCAGCATTTT | - | many | TRBJ1-5 | 14 | TRBV6-5
CASSQDGSNQPQHF | TGCGCCAGCAGCCAAGATGGGAGCAATCAGCCCCAGCATTTT | - | many | TRBJ1-5 | 14 | TRBV4-1
CASSVEGQGYEQYF | TGTGCCAGCAGCGTAGAGGGACAGGGCTACGAGCAGTACTTC | TRBD1 | many | TRBJ2-7 | 14 | TRBV9
CASSEWVGGRRFTGELFF | TGTGCCAGCAGTGAATGGGTTGGCGGGAGGAGGTTCACCGGGGAGCTGTTTTTT | TRBD2 | many | TRBJ2-2 | 18 | TRBV2
CSARGRGNEQFF | TGCAGTGCTAGAGGACGTGGGAATGAGCAGTTCTTC | - | many | TRBJ2-1 | 12 | TRBV20-1
CASSPSRSTDTQYF | TGTGCCAGCAGCCCTAGCAGATCCACAGATACGCAGTATTTT | - | many | TRBJ2-3 | 14 | TRBV6-4
CASSLHREGVGYTF | TGTGCCAGCAGCTTGCACAGGGAGGGAGTTGGCTACACCTTC | - | many | TRBJ1-2 | 14 | TRBV5-8
CSASSLWSLPGGRGTSEQYF | TGCAGTGCTAGTAGTTTGTGGTCCCTCCCGGGGGGGCGGGGGACCTCCGAGCAGTACTTC | TRBD2 | many | TRBJ2-7 | 20 | TRBV20-1
CASSSGGDTQYF | TGTGCCAGCAGCAGCGGGGGAGATACGCAGTATTTT | TRBD2 | many | TRBJ2-3 | 12 | TRBV7-3
CSAGGMGSTDTQYF | TGCAGTGCCGGGGGTATGGGGAGCACAGATACGCAGTATTTT | - | many | TRBJ2-3 | 14 | TRBV20-1
CASSRGSLPDNSPLHF | TGTGCCAGCAGCCGGGGCTCTCTTCCTGATAATTCACCCCTCCACTTT | - | many | TRBJ1-6 | 16 | TRBV6-5
CSATSSGRLTDTQYF | TGCAGTGCTACCTCGAGCGGGAGACTCACAGATACGCAGTATTTT | TRBD2 | many | TRBJ2-3 | 15 | TRBV20-1
CSASRDRGRTGANVLTF | TGCAGTGCTAGTAGGGACAGGGGGAGGACTGGGGCCAACGTCCTGACTTTC | TRBD1 | few | TRBJ2-6 | 17 | TRBV20-1
CASSRQSGELFF | TGTGCCAGCAGTAGACAGTCCGGGGAGCTGTTTTTT | - | many | TRBJ2-2 | 12 | TRBV2
CAGSLYGRETQYF | TGTGCCGGCAGTTTATATGGGCGAGAGACCCAGTACTTC | - | - | TRBJ2-5 | 13 | TRBV27
CASGSTLGGTELFF | TGTGCCAGCGGATCAACCCTTGGGGGAACAGAGCTGTTTTTT | - | many | TRBJ2-2 | 14 | TRBV7-3
CSAKTSPHEQYF | TGCAGTGCAAAAACTAGTCCCCACGAGCAGTACTTC | - | many | TRBJ2-7 | 12 | TRBV20-1
CASSLGGATDTQYF | TGTGCCAGCAGCCTCGGGGGGGCAACAGATACGCAGTATTTT | TRBD2 | many | TRBJ2-3 | 14 | TRBV11-2
CASRARGNISPLHF | TGTGCCAGCAGAGCAAGGGGAAATATTTCACCCCTCCACTTT | - | many | TRBJ1-6 | 14 | TRBV2
CASSTRSSGRRAYNEQFF | TGTGCCAGCAGTACTCGGTCTAGCGGGAGGAGAGCCTACAATGAGCAGTTCTTC | TRBD2 | few | TRBJ2-1 | 18 | TRBV6-5
CASSGRGQAGIYEQYF | TGTGCCAGCAGTGGGCGTGGACAGGCGGGAATCTACGAGCAGTACTTC | - | many | TRBJ2-7 | 16 | TRBV6-1
CASSSRGQGFSTF | TGTGCCAGCAGTAGCCGGGGACAGGGATTCTCCACCTTC | TRBD1 | many | TRBJ1-2 | 13 | TRBV6-1